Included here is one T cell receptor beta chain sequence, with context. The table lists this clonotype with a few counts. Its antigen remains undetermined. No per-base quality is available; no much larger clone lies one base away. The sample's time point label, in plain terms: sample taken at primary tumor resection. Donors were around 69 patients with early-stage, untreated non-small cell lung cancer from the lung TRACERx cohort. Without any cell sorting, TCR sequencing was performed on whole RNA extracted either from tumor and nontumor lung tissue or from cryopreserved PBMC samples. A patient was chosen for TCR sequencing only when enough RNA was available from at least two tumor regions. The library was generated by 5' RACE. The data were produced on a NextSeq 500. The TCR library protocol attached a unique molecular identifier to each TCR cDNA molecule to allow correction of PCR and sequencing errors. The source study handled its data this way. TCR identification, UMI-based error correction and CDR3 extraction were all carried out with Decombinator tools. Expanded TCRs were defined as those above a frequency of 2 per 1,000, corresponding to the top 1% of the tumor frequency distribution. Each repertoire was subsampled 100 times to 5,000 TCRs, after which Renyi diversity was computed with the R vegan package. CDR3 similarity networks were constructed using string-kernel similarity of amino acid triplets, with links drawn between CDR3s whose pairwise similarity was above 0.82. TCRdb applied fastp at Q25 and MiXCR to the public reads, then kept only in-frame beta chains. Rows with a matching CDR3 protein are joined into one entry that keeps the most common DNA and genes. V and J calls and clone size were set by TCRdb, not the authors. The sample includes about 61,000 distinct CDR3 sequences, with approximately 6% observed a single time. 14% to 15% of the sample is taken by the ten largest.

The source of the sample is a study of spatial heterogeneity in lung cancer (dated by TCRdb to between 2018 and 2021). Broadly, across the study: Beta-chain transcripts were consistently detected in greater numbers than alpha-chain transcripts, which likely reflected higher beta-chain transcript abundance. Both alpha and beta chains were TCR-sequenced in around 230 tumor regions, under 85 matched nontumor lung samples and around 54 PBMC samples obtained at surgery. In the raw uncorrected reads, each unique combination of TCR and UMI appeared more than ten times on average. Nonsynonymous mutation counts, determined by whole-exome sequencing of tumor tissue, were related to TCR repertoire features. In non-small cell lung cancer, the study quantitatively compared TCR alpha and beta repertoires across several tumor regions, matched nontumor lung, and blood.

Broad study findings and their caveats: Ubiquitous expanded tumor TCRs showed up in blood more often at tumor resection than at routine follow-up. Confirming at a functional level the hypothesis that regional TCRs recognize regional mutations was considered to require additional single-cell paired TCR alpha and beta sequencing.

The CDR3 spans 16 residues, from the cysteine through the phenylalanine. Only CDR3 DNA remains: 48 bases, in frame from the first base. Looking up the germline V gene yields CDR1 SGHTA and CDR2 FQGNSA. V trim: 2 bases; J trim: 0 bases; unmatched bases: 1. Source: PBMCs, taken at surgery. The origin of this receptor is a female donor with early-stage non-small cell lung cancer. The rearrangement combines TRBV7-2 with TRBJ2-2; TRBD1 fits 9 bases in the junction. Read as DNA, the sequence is TGTGCCAGCAGCTTATGGGACAGGGCGAACACCGGGGAGCTGTTTTTT. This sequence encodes CASSLWDRANTGELFF.